What follows are 30 T cell receptor beta chains derived from one specimen sequenced in a study of shared clonotypes between healthy human individuals. Repertoires were generated with immunoSEQ multiplex PCR, while TCRdb's copy carries only in-frame clones and drops some. The data hold 950,000 to 1,100,000 clones, with roughly 80% observed a single time. Sequenced sample: memory CD4+ T cells sorted from blood. The subset: CD45RA-negative fraction. The receptors shown here come from a man aged 18 to 29 in good health.

The chain links TRBV10-3 to TRBJ2-5; perhaps TRBD1 as D (6 bases). CDR3 length: 14 amino acids. V dropped 0 bases and J dropped 5 bases, with 10 bases sitting between them. Germline-derived CDR1 and CDR2 are ENHRY and SYGVKD. CDR3 sequence reads: CAISESQGRETQYF. The CDR3 coding sequence is TGTGCCATCAGTGAGTCTCAGGGGCGTGAGACCCAGTACTTC.

V usage is TRBV2 and J usage is TRBJ2-1, with D tentatively TRBD1 (6 bases). The V gene lost 9 bases and the J gene lost 2 bases, with 20 bases spanning the gap. The CDR3 totals 16 residues. Germline V gene sequence: CDR1 SNHLY, CDR2 FYNNEI. Written as DNA, the CDR3 is TGTGCCAGTCTTATACAATTGGGACAAACCTACAATGAGCAGTTCTTC. Its translation is CASLIQLGQTYNEQFF.

The chain is built from TRBV7-2 and TRBJ2-1, with D tentatively TRBD2 (6 bases). Germline V CDR1 and CDR2: SGHTA, FQGNSA. The V end was cut by 8 bases, the J end by 4 bases, with 21 bases between. CDR3 length: 16 residues. The CDR3 coding sequence is TGTGCCAGCTCCCTTCAGGCTAGCGCGGCGTACAATGAGCAGTTCTTC. Its translation is CASSLQASAAYNEQFF.

To note about this clone: A junction boundary mismatches the germline segment, possibly from a read error. The chain uses TRBV2 and TRBJ1-5; D gene unclear. CDR1 SNHLY and CDR2 FYNNEI come from the germline V gene. This CDR3 comprises 14 residues. The CDR3 nucleotides read TGTGCCAGCAGTGAAGGTGAGAGCATTCAGCCCCAGCATTTT. Amino acid sequence: CASSEGESIQPQHF.

This chain links TRBV6-6 with TRBJ1-1; a weak D match, TRBD1 (5 bases). The CDR3 spans 11 residues. Germline assignment: CDR1 MNHNY and CDR2 SVGAGI (reference sequence). V was trimmed by 8 bases and J by 4 bases, leaving 8 bases between them. CDR3 nucleotide sequence: TGTGCCAGCCAGGGTTTCACTGAAGCTTTCTTT. Protein: CASQGFTEAFF.

CDR3 protein: CASRVGAATEAFF. CDR3 bases: TGTGCCAGCAGGGTAGGGGCGGCCACTGAAGCTTTCTTT. The V call is TRBV6-5, the J call TRBJ1-1; D possibly corresponds to TRBD1 (5 bases). Germline CDR1 and CDR2: MNHEY and SVGAGI. This CDR3 is 13 amino acids long. Deletions cut 6 bases from V and 4 bases from J, with 12 bases between.

V gene TRBV7-3 combines with J gene TRBJ2-1; TRBD2 might be the D (6 bases). Trimming shortened V by 1 base and J by 4 bases, and 11 bases separated the two germline ends. This CDR3 contains 15 residues. Looked up from germline, CDR1 is SGHTA and CDR2 is FQGTGA. The CDR3 DNA sequence: TGTGCCAGCAGCTTAAAGGAGGGGAGTTACAATGAGCAGTTCTTC. It yields the protein CASSLKEGSYNEQFF. Supplemented by reference TRBV7-3 and TRBJ2-1, the full variable domain reads GAGVSQTPSNKVTEKGKYVELRCDPISGHTALYWYRQSLGQGPEFLIYFQGTGAADDSGLPNDRFFAVRPEGSVSTLKIQRTERGDSAVYLCASSLKEGSYNEQFFGPGTRLTVL.

This chain's CDR3 is CASSPPLGSLFSGNTIYF. Here the CDR3 DNA reads TGTGCCAGCTCACCACCGCTTGGCAGCCTCTTCTCTGGAAACACCATATATTTT. The chain uses TRBV18 and TRBJ1-3, with no clear D. This CDR3 contains 18 residues. V gave up 0 bases and J gave up 0 bases, with 15 bases separating them. CDR1 is KGHSH and CDR2 is LQKENI in the germline V gene.

The chain combines TRBV27 with TRBJ2-7; D might be TRBD1 or TRBD2, each matching 5 bases. The V end lost 7 bases, the J end lost 1 base, and 14 bases lay between the germline ends. This CDR3 comprises 14 residues. The germline CDR1 and CDR2 sequences are MNHEY and SMNVEV (reference sequence). This chain's CDR3 is CASTKWDGSYEQYF. For the CDR3, the DNA is TGTGCCAGCACCAAATGGGACGGATCCTACGAGCAGTACTTC.

The rearrangement links TRBV9 to TRBJ2-2; TRBD1 agrees at 7 bases. The V gene end was trimmed by 0 bases and the J gene end by 7 bases; junction bases not matched to a gene: 9. The CDR3 is 16 residues long. From germline, CDR1 is SGDLS and CDR2 YYNGEE. The CDR3 nucleotides are TGTGCCAGCAGCGTAGAGGGGAGAGGGGGCATCGGGGAGCTGTTTTTT. It is translated as CASSVEGRGGIGELFF.

The CDR3 reads CAIGLADVSSYNEQFF. DNA of the CDR3: TGTGCCATCGGCCTAGCGGACGTAAGCTCCTACAATGAGCAGTTCTTC. The gene calls are TRBV10-3 and TRBJ2-1, with TRBD2 matching over 7 bases. The CDR3 is 16 amino acids. The V segment lost 8 bases and the J segment 0 bases; nucleotides outside the gene matches: 10. Germline V gene sequence: CDR1 ENHRY, CDR2 SYGVKD.

The chain links TRBV27 to TRBJ2-6, with D unresolved. Between the trimmed V and J ends, which lost 3 bases and 1 base, there was a span of 7 bases. The CDR3 has 15 residues. Germline V gives CDR1 MNHEY, CDR2 SMNVEV (reference sequence). The CDR3 loop is CASSLFPSGANVLTF. The CDR3 DNA reads TGTGCCAGCAGTTTGTTCCCTTCTGGGGCCAACGTCCTGACTTTC.

This chain joins TRBV6-1 and TRBJ1-2; possible D gene TRBD1, 6 bases. Trimming cost V 6 bases and J 1 base, with 12 bases left between them. The CDR3 consists of 14 residues. Per the germline V gene, CDR1 is MNHNS and CDR2 is SASEGT. CDR3 sequence reads: CASSNGRGNYGYTF. The CDR3 DNA is TGTGCCAGCAGCAATGGCAGGGGTAACTATGGCTACACCTTC.

The rearrangement links TRBV6-5 to TRBJ2-3; weak D call: TRBD2 (7 bases). Per germline, CDR1 MNHEY and CDR2 SVGAGI. This CDR3 has 13 residues. V was pared by 5 bases and J by 11 bases, with 17 bases between. This CDR3 reads CASSTPGEGGQYF. The CDR3, as DNA: TGTGCCAGCAGTACCCCCGGGGAGGGGGGGCAGTATTTT.

The V call is TRBV27, the J call TRBJ2-1; 16 nucleotides line up with TRBD2. This CDR3 is built from 14 residues. Germline assignment: CDR1 MNHEY and CDR2 SMNVEV (reference sequence). Germline trimming cut 6 bases from V and 9 bases from J; bases unmatched to any gene: 2. CDR3 nucleotide sequence: TGTGCCAGCAGCGGGACTAGCGGGGGGGTTGAGCAGTTCTTC. This sequence encodes CASSGTSGGVEQFF.

This clone was detected only a few times. The chain has TRBV6-5 and TRBJ1-2; possible D gene TRBD1, 6 bases. V was shortened by 2 bases and J by 5 bases, with 15 bases between the two germline ends. Per germline, CDR1 MNHEY and CDR2 SVGAGI. The CDR3 sequence is 15 residues long. This CDR3 is CASSYRTESSYGYTF. The CDR3, as DNA: TGTGCCAGCAGTTACAGGACAGAGTCTTCTTATGGCTACACCTTC.

This chain's CDR3 is CAWRPGNRWQETQYF. The CDR3 region has the DNA TGTGCCTGGAGGCCGGGGAACAGGTGGCAAGAGACCCAGTACTTC. The chain couples TRBV30 to TRBJ2-5; possibly TRBD1 or TRBD2 for D (5 bases each). In germline, CDR1 is GTSNPN, CDR2 SVGIG (reference sequence). V gave up 3 bases and J gave up 2 bases, with 16 bases separating them. The CDR3 contains 15 residues.

This clone was seen a few times. V and J are TRBV6-1 and TRBJ1-5; D is possibly TRBD1 (6 bases). CDR1 is MNHNS, CDR2 SASEGT, per germline. The CDR3 extends over 15 amino acids. V was clipped by 6 bases and J by 0 bases, with 12 bases between them. The CDR3 DNA reads TGTGCCAGCAGCAGCCAGGGGTATAGCAATCAGCCCCAGCATTTT. Translation: CASSSQGYSNQPQHF.

This chain connects TRBV29-1 to TRBJ2-7, with D perhaps being TRBD1 or TRBD2 (6 bases each). The germline V and J ends were trimmed by 2 bases and 5 bases, with 16 bases remaining between them. This CDR3 region has 14 residues. CDR1 and CDR2 from the germline V gene are SQVTM and ANQGSEA. The DNA for the CDR3 is TGCAGCGTTGAATCGGGGGCGTCCTCTGACGAGCAGTACTTC. Translating gives CSVESGASSDEQYF.

This clone was recorded once. Other DNA variants within this sample encode the same CDR3. V is TRBV18 and J is TRBJ1-5; D ambiguous. This CDR3 spans 13 amino acids. Looked up from germline, CDR1 is KGHSH and CDR2 is LQKENI. V was clipped by 3 bases and J by 5 bases, with 8 bases between them. CDR3 nucleotide sequence: TGTGCCAGCTCACCCGGGCGAGATCAGCCCCAGCATTTT. Its protein is CASSPGRDQPQHF. Looking up the rest from reference TRBV18 and TRBJ1-5 gives the full variable domain: NAGVMQNPRHLVRRRGQEARLRCSPMKGHSHVYWYRQLPEEGLKFMVYLQKENIIDESGMPKERFSAEFPKEGPSILRIQQVVRGDSAAYFCASSPGRDQPQHFGDGTRLSIL.

The J gene is TRBJ2-3, the V gene TRBV11-2; 11 bases align to TRBD2. Germline CDR1 and CDR2: SGHAT and FQNNGV. The CDR3 loop spans 18 amino acids. J gave up 6 bases and V 3 bases, and 14 bases lay outside the gene matches. CDR3 sequence: CASSFSSGGAYDYDTQYF. The CDR3 nucleotides are TGTGCCAGCAGCTTTAGTAGCGGGGGGGCCTATGATTATGATACGCAGTATTTT.

The V call is TRBV19, the J call TRBJ1-2; D not certain. CDR3 length: 15 amino acids. Germline loops: CDR1 LNHDA, CDR2 SQIVND (reference sequence). The germline V and J ends were trimmed by 4 bases and 5 bases, with 17 bases remaining between them. CDR3 DNA: TGTGCCAGTAGTAGGTTGAAACAGACTTCTTATGGCTACACCTTC. As protein: CASSRLKQTSYGYTF. The full variable domain, with the rest looked up from reference TRBV19 and TRBJ1-2, is DGGITQSPKYLFRKEGQNVTLSCEQNLNHDAMYWYRQDPGQGLRLIYYSQIVNDFQKGDIAEGYSVSREKKESFPLTVTSAQKNPTAFYLCASSRLKQTSYGYTFGSGTRLTVV.

This sequence joins TRBV9 and TRBJ2-3; 11 nucleotides agree with TRBD1. Trimming took 4 bases from V and 5 from J; bases not matched to a gene: 9. The germline V gene encodes CDR1 SGDLS and CDR2 YYNGEE. The CDR3 loop spans 16 amino acids. CDR3 sequence (DNA): TGTGCCAGCAGCCCCCTTGGACAGGGGGCCATAGATACGCAGTATTTT. Amino acid sequence: CASSPLGQGAIDTQYF.

The chain has TRBV29-1 and TRBJ1-2; the D gene is possibly TRBD1 (5 bases). V dropped 3 bases and J dropped 5 bases, with 13 bases sitting between them. The CDR3 consists of 13 residues. CDR1 is SQVTM and CDR2 is ANQGSEA in the germline V gene. CDR3 residues: CSVDIGGGYGYTF. In DNA, the CDR3 is TGCAGCGTTGATATCGGGGGAGGGTATGGCTACACCTTC.

In its sample, this clone was seen once. CDR3 protein: CASTPGASGRNEQYF. As DNA, the CDR3 is TGTGCCAGCACCCCTGGGGCTAGCGGGAGGAACGAGCAGTACTTC. The rearrangement links TRBV7-2 to TRBJ2-7; 11 positions match TRBD2. The CDR3 sequence is 15 residues long. V lost 7 bases, J lost 5 bases, and 10 bases stayed unmatched. Germline lookup yields CDR1 SGHTA and CDR2 FQGNSA.

The rearrangement joins TRBV5-1 to TRBJ2-7; the D gene is possibly TRBD2 (7 bases). This CDR3 has 15 residues. Germline assignment: CDR1 SGHRS and CDR2 YFSETQ. V gave up 0 bases and J gave up 3 bases, with 13 bases separating them. The CDR3 sequence is CASSLGGGWDYEQYF. CDR3 DNA: TGCGCCAGCAGCTTGGGCGGGGGCTGGGACTACGAGCAGTACTTC.

This chain joins TRBV11-2 and TRBJ2-1; TRBD1 matches 10 bases. Trimming at V came to 5 bases and at J to 2 bases, leaving 6 bases not matched to a gene. CDR1 and CDR2 (germline): SGHAT, FQNNGV. The CDR3 consists of 16 residues. CDR3 in DNA: TGTGCCAGCAGCGTGACAGGGGGCAGCACCTACAATGAGCAGTTCTTC. This codes for CASSVTGGSTYNEQFF.

V gene TRBV2 combines with J gene TRBJ2-7; possible D gene TRBD1, 5 bases. The V end lost 5 bases, the J end lost 0 bases, and 14 bases lay between the germline ends. Per germline, CDR1 SNHLY and CDR2 FYNNEI. The CDR3 spans 15 residues. The CDR3 sequence is CASSFMQGDSYEQYF. CDR3 in DNA: TGTGCCAGCAGTTTTATGCAGGGTGACTCCTACGAGCAGTACTTC. Supplemented by reference TRBV2 and TRBJ2-7, the full variable domain reads EPEVTQTPSHQVTQMGQEVILRCVPISNHLYFYWYRQILGQKVEFLVSFYNNEISEKSEIFDDQFSVERPDGSNFTLKIRSTKLEDSAMYFCASSFMQGDSYEQYFGPGTRLTVT.

As for this clone: This sample also contains other DNA sequences that code for the same CDR3. This chain links TRBV18 with TRBJ1-2, with no clear D. Deletions cut 2 bases from V and 0 bases from J, with 7 bases between. Germline values: CDR1 KGHSH, CDR2 LQKENI. The CDR3 covers 14 residues. The chain's CDR3 is CASSPGQSNYGYTF. CDR3 bases: TGTGCCAGCTCACCAGGGCAGTCTAACTATGGCTACACCTTC.

The table lists this clone with many counts. The gene calls are TRBV9 and TRBJ2-7; no clear D gene. This CDR3 region has 15 residues. The V gene's germline CDR1 is SGDLS and CDR2 YYNGEE. V lost 2 bases and J lost 3, with 15 bases in between. CDR3 protein: CASSVQPTSFYEQYF. The CDR3 nucleotides read TGTGCCAGCAGCGTTCAGCCTACCTCTTTCTACGAGCAGTACTTC.